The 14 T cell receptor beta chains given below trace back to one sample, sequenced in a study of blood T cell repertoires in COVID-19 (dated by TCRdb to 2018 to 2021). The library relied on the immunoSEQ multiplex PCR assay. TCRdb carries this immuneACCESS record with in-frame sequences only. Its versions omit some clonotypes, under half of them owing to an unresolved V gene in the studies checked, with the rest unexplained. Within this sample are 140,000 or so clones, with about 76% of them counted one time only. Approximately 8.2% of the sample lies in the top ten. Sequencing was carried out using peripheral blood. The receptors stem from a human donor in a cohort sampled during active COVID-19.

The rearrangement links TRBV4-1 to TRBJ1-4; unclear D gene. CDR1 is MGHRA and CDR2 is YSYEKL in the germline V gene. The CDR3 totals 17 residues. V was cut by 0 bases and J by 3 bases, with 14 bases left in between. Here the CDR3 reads CASSQDFAGRSNEKLFF. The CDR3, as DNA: TGCGCCAGCAGCCAAGATTTTGCTGGGCGTTCTAATGAAAAACTGTTTTTT.

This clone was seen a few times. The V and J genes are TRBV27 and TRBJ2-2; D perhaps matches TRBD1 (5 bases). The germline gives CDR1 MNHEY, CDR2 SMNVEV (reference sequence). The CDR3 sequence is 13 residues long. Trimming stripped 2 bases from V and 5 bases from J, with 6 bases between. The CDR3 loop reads CASSLGATGELFF. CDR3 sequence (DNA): TGTGCCAGCAGTTTAGGGGCGACCGGGGAGCTGTTTTTT.

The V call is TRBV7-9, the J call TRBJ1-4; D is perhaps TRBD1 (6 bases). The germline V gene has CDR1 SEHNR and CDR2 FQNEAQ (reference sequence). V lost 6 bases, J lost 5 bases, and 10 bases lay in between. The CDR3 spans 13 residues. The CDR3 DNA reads TGTGCCAGCAGATATACAGGGAATGAAAAACTGTTTTTT. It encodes CASRYTGNEKLFF. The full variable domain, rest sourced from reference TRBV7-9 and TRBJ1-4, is DTGVSQNPRHKITKRGQNVTFRCDPISEHNRLYWYRQTLGQGPEFLTYFQNEAQLEKSRLLSDRFSAERPKGSFSTLEIQRTEQGDSAMYLCASRYTGNEKLFFGSGTQLSVL.

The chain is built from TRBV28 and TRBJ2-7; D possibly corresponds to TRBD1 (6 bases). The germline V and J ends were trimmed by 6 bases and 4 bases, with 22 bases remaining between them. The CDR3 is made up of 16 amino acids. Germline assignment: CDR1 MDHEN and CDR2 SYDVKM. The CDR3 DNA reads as TGTGCCAGCAGACCCCCGACAGGTCGGCTGTGGTACGAGCAGTACTTC. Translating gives CASRPPTGRLWYEQYF.

The CDR3 sequence: CASSSGQPQETQYF. The CDR3 coding sequence is TGCGCCAGCAGCTCGGGACAGCCCCAAGAGACCCAGTACTTC. The V and J genes are TRBV5-1 and TRBJ2-5; 7 bases line up with TRBD1. The CDR3 is 14 residues long. J was trimmed by 1 base and V by 3 bases; bases with no gene match: 3. Germline V lookup: CDR1 SGHRS, CDR2 YFSETQ.

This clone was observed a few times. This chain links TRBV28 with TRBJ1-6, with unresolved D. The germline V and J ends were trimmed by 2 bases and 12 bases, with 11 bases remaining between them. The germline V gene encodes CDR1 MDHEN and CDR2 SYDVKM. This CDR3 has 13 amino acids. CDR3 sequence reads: CASSLTFSGPLHF. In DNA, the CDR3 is TGTGCCAGCAGTTTAACTTTTTCGGGACCCCTCCACTTT.

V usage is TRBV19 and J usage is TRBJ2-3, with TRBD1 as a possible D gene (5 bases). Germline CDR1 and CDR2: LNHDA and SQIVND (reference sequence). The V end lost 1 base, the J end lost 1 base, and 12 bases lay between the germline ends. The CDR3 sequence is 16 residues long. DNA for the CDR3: TGTGCCAGTAGTATAGGTCAGGGTCGGGGCACAGATACGCAGTATTTT. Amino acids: CASSIGQGRGTDTQYF.

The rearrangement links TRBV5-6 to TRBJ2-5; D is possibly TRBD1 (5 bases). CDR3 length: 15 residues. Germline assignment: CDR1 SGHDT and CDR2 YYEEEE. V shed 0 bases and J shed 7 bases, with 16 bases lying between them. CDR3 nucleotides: TGTGCCAGCAGCTTGGGCGCTGGCCAGGGCTGGACCCAGTACTTC. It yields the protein CASSLGAGQGWTQYF.

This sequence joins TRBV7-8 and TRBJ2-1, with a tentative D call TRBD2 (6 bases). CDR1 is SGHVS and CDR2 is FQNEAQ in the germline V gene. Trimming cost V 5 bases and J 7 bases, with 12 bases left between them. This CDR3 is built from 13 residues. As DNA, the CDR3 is TGTGCCAGCAGCCTAACGACTAGTAATGAGCAGTTCTTC. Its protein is CASSLTTSNEQFF.

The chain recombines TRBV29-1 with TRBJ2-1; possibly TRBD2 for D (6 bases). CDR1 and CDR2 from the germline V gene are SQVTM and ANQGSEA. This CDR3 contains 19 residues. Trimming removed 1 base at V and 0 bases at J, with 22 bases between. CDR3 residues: CSVEGGVGGWGSSYNEQFF. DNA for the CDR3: TGCAGCGTTGAAGGAGGCGTAGGAGGGTGGGGGAGCTCCTACAATGAGCAGTTCTTC.

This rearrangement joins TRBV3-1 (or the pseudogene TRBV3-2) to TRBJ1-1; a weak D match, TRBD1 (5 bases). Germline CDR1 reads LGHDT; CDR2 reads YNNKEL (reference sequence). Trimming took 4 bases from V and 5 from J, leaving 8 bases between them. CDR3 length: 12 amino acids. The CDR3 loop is CASSLSGTEAFF. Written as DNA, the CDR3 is TGTGCCAGCAGCCTGTCAGGGACTGAAGCTTTCTTT.

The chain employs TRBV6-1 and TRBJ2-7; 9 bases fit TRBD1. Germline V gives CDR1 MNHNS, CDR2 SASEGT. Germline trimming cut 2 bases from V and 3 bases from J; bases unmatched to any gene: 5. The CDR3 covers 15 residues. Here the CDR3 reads CASSESTGGYYEQYF. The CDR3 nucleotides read TGTGCCAGCAGTGAAAGTACAGGGGGCTACTACGAGCAGTACTTC.

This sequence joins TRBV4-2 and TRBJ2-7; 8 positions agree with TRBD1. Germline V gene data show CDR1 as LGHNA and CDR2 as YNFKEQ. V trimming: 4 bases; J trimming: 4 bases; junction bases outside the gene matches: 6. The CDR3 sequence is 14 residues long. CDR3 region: CASSPGQGEYEQYF. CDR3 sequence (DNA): TGTGCCAGCAGCCCCGGACAGGGAGAGTACGAGCAGTACTTC.

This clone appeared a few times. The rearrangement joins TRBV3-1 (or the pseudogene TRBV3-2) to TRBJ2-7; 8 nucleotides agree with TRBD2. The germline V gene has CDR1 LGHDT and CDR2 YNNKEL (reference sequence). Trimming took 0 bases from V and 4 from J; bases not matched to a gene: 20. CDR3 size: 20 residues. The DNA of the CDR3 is TGTGCCAGCAGCCAAGATCCCCGGGTCGGCGGGAGGACCAGATCGTACGAGCAGTACTTC. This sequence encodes CASSQDPRVGGRTRSYEQYF.